This T cell receptor (beta chain) was recorded in a study of blood T cell repertoires in COVID-19. Germline CDR1 SQVTM, CDR2 ANQGSEA. The CDR3 sequence is 12 residues long. Trimming stripped 6 bases from V and 9 bases from J, with 15 bases between. Data came from immunoSEQ multiplex PCR; TCRdb stores just in-frame clones and leaves some out. The sample shows some 170,000 clones, 60% to 80% of them seen only once. The specimen was peripheral blood. This TCR was recovered from a woman aged 65 to 85 with acute or convalescent COVID-19. The chain carries TRBV29-1 and TRBJ1-5; D remains unclear. The CDR3: CSVGEGQGPQHF. CDR3 DNA sequence: TGCAGCGTCGGGGAGGGCCAAGGGCCCCAGCATTTT.